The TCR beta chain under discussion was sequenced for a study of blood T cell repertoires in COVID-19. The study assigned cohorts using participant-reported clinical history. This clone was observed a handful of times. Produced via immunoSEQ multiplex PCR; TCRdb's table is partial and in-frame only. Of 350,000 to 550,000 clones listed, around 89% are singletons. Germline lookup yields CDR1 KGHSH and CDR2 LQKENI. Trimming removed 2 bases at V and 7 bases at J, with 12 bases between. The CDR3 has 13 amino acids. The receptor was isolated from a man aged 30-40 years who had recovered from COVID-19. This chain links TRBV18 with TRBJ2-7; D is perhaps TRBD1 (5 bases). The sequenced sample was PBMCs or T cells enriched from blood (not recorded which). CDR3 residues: CASSPGRNREQYF. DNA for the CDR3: TGTGCCAGCTCACCAGGCCGGAACAGGGAGCAGTACTTC.